This TCR beta chain was profiled in a study of early T cells in non-severe SARS-CoV-2 infection (dated by TCRdb to the early 2020s). Regarding the research as a whole: Because TCR sequencing was done on bulk RNA from unsorted whole blood, the alpha and beta chains could not be paired.

The study at large found these results: VDJdb matching was skewed toward anti-spike CD8 responses and likely underestimated virus-specific expansions by missing private and CD4 specificities.

From the germline V gene (reference sequence), CDR1 is MNHNY and CDR2 is SVGAGI. Between the V and J ends, shortened by 5 bases and 1 base respectively, the junction contains 14 bases. The CDR3, cysteine through phenylalanine, is 15 amino acids long. The entry retains the CDR3 DNA only, 45 bases that are in frame from base 1. The protocol used for the library was 5' RACE. Sequencer: NextSeq 500. In the TCR library protocol, unique molecular identifiers were attached to individual cDNA molecules to correct for PCR bias and sequencing error. TCR alpha and beta chains were both sequenced, and the abundances of alpha and beta sequences in each sample were closely correlated with each other. The paper's processing steps were these. Decombinator V4 was used to annotate the V gene, J gene and CDR3 of the TCR sequences. Expanded TCRs were defined as changing significantly between any two time points under a Poisson model with p below 0.0001. TCR abundances were normalised to the total number of TCRs sequenced in each sample and reported as counts per million. TRAV1-2 paired with TRAJ12, TRAJ20 or TRAJ33 defined MAIT TCRs, while TRAV10 paired with TRAJ18 defined iNKT TCRs. VDJdb, accessed on 1 November 2021, was searched for TCRs annotated for CMV, EBV and SARS-CoV-2, and TCRs annotated for more than one antigen were excluded. The raw public reads went through TCRdb reprocessing: fastp at Q25, MiXCR clone calling, in-frame beta chains kept. Each CDR3 protein gets just one entry, which takes the most common genes and DNA from the rows behind it. The V and J calls were determined by TCRdb, not by the authors. For this sample there are some 50,000 distinct CDR3 sequences; about 9.1% appear just once. Around 4.2% of the sample lies in the top ten.

Set within a cohort of healthcare workers in London, UK, this nested case-control study involved weekly PCR testing of nasopharyngeal swabs along with blood sampling. Healthcare workers were recruited during the week of the UK lockdown, between 23 and 31 March 2020, and followed weekly for up to 16 weeks. This clonotype came up many times. The specificity of this receptor is unknown. The input lacks base qualities; no much larger clone sits a single base away. The receptor comes from an adult who was a healthcare worker with PCR-confirmed SARS-CoV-2 infection or an uninfected control (not recorded which). Sequencing input: whole blood. The V gene is TRBV6-6 and the J gene is TRBJ2-5; the D gene assignment is ambiguous. The CDR3 here reads CASSRREHLQETQYF. The nucleotides read TGTGCCAGCAGTCGAAGAGAACACCTCCAAGAGACCCAGTACTTC.